The sample holds a few counts of the clone carrying this T cell receptor beta chain. The antigen remains unidentified. Only in-frame clones appear in the TCRdb table, and some are missing; sequencing was by immunoSEQ multiplex PCR. The sample includes around 180,000 clones, 88% seen only once; the top ten take 11%. The data originate from a study of radiation and T cells in renal cell carcinoma. Study-level findings and limits: Pretreatment tumor biopsies were lacking, so baseline clonotypes are unknown.

Time point noted: blood 4 weeks post-SBRT, at nephrectomy. Treatment of the sample: 15 Gy SBRT to primary tumor, nephrectomy 4 weeks later. Nephrectomy followed 15 Gy stereotactic body radiation by 4 weeks. Blood was sampled at baseline, 2 weeks and 4 weeks after SBRT. Clear cell pathology was present in this patient's renal cell carcinoma. The specimen comprised blood, sampled from a patient whose treatment included radiotherapy and nephrectomy. The TCR sequence derives from a woman in her forties or fifties with renal cell carcinoma.

CDR3 sequence reads: CASSLDSQMNTEAFF. Here the CDR3 DNA reads TGTGCCAGCAGCTTGGACTCGCAGATGAACACTGAAGCTTTCTTT. The chain recombines TRBV5-5 with TRBJ1-1; the D is unclear. V was trimmed by 0 bases and J by 0 bases, leaving 9 bases between them. There are 15 residues in the CDR3. CDR1 is SGHKS, CDR2 YYEKEE, per germline (reference sequence).